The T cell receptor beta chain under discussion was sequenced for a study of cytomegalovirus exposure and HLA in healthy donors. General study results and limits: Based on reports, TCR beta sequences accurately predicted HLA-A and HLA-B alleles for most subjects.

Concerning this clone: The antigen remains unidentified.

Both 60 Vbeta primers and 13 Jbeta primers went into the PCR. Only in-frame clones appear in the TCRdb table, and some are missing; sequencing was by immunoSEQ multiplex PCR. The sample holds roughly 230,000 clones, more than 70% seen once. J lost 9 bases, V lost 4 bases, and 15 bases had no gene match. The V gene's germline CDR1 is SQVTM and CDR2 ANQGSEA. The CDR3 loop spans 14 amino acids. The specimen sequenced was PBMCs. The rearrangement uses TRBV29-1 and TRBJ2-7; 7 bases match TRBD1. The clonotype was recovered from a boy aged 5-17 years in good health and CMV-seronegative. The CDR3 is CSVVGRDSFDGQYF. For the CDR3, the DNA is TGCAGCGTTGTGGGTCGGGACAGTTTTGACGGGCAGTACTTC.